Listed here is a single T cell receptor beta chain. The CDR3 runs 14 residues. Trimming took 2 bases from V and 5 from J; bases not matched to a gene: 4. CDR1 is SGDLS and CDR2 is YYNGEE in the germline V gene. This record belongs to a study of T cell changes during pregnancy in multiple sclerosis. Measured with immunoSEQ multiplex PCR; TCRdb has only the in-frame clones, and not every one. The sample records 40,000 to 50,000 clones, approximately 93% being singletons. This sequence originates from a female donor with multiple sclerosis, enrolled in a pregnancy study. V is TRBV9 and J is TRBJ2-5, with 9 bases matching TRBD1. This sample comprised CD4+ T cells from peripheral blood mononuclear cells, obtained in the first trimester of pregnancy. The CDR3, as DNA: TGTGCCAGCAGCGTGGGACAGGGTTTTGAGACCCAGTACTTC. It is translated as CASSVGQGFETQYF.